Given below is one T cell receptor (beta chain) in context. Its target antigen remains unknown. The sample holds no much larger clone one base away, and base qualities are not on file. CDR1 and CDR2 were assigned from the germline V gene (reference sequence) as GTSNPN and SVGIG. Taken from cysteine to phenylalanine, the CDR3 has 16 residues. Kept here is only the CDR3 DNA, which spans 48 bases and is read in frame from base 1. Trimmed from V: 0 bases; trimmed from J: 5 bases; junction bases lacking a gene match: 12. TCRdb shows the sequencer as Illumina NovaSeq 6000. TCR cDNA was made using 5'RACE template switching, a step that added a universal primer site and unique molecular identifiers. Priming for cDNA synthesis came from both the TCR alpha and TCR beta constant segments. Two PCR steps were used to amplify libraries, with sample barcodes and sequencing adapters being added in the second step. Sequencing of the libraries was done on either Illumina HiSeq 2500 (2x100 bp) or NovaSeq (2x150 bp). In the original analysis: Demultiplexing of reads and collapsing into UMI consensus sequences were performed with MIGEC, and V(D)J alignment was carried out with MiXCR. Using edgeR on replicate PBMC samples, clonotypes were called vaccine-responding if FDR was below 0.01 and the log2 fold change was above 5 up to day 15. Each bulk clonotype was labeled CD4 or CD8 based on which sequenced repertoire, CD4 or CD8, contained the clonotype at higher abundance. TCRdb reanalyzed the raw reads on its own, using fastp at Q25 for trimming and MiXCR for clone calling, and kept in-frame beta chains. Rows with a matching CDR3 protein are joined into one entry that keeps the most common DNA and genes. These V and J calls are TCRdb output, not the study's own analysis. This sample is represented by about 340,000 distinct CDR3 sequences; around 13% of them were singletons. The ten biggest clones cover about 3% of the sample.

These data come from a study of T cells after yellow fever vaccination (dated by TCRdb to about 2019). With regard to the full study: The SMART-Seq v4 Ultra Low Input RNA kit was used to prepare libraries from fractions with low cell numbers. To follow T-cell clones before and after both primary and booster YFV17D yellow fever vaccination, bulk TCR alpha and beta repertoires underwent longitudinal sequencing. Two healthy male donors, one aged 18 to 30 and one aged 30 to 40 years, made up the cohort. Blood samples were taken at several timepoints before and after primary and secondary immunization, and bulk PBMC replicates and cell subsets were isolated. Points the paper makes about the study in general: Only a couple of donors were included in the study, so the extent to which the findings can be generalized is limited. A small share of clonotypes was detected in both CD4 and CD8 compartments, with the overlap likely arising from convergent recombination. Because abundant contaminating clonotypes from the bulk population could be contained in FACS-sorted repertoires, computational filtering was required. After the booster, most of the clones that had expanded following primary vaccination were detected again (roughly 96% of CD4 and around 90% of CD8), which suggests that memory was broadly maintained. The secondary T-cell response was weaker than the primary response but faster, peaking on day 5 instead of day 15.

What the treatment or condition label conveys for this sample: live attenuated yellow fever vaccine strain. A standard Ficoll-Paque protocol was used to isolate PBMCs from peripheral blood. Dynabeads CD4 and CD8 positive selection kits were used to isolate CD4 and CD8 T-cell fractions. TriZol was used to extract RNA from bulk PBMCs, CD4 and CD8 fractions, and dextramer-positive and dextramer-negative fractions. The sequences come from CD4+ T cells sorted from PBMCs, collected 15 days after the yellow fever booster vaccination. The rearrangement combines TRBV30 with TRBJ2-5; 7 junctional bases match TRBD2. The receptor comes from a man between 18 and 29 years old who received the YFV17D yellow fever vaccine. The nucleotide sequence reads as follows: TGTGCCTGGAGTGTACTCGCGGGGCTAGCGGAGGAGACCCAGTACTTC. It is translated as CAWSVLAGLAEETQYF.